The rows below give T cell receptor beta chains drawn from one sample of a study of vaccination and CD4 T cells after COVID-19. The antigens these receptors bind are not known. A single record per CDR3 protein comes from TCRdb applying MiXCR to the PCR reads. The data contain around 20,000 distinct CDR3 sequences, roughly 31% of them seen just once; the ten biggest clones take up about 16%. The sequencing input was cultured CD4+ T cells from blood. The origin of the receptors is a human donor with COVID-19. CDR3s include the opening cysteine and the closing phenylalanine or tryptophan. A D gene is named only where the DNA matches it firmly. Where a row states a size, it is once, few, many or the class of an expanded clone; other rows omit it.

v_gene,abundance,d_gene,j_gene,CDR3nt,CDR3aa
TRBV10-1,.,.,TRBJ1-1,TGCGCCAGCAGTGAGACCGCAGGGGCGAACACTGAAGCTTTCTTT,CASSETAGANTEAFF
TRBV5-4,few,TRBD1,TRBJ1-1,TGTGCCAGCAGTCGCGGACAGGTTGAAGCTTTCTTT,CASSRGQVEAFF
TRBV19,.,.,TRBJ1-5,TGTGCCAGTAGTATCGCCTCGTCCGGCCATCAGCCCCAGCATTTT,CASSIASSGHQPQHF
TRBV6-1,.,.,TRBJ1-5,TGTGCCAGCGGTGAGTCGTGGGGGCAACAGCCCCAGCATTTT,CASGESWGQQPQHF
TRBV7-2,.,TRBD1,TRBJ1-5,TGTGCCAGCAGCGCACCGGGACAGGGGGCGAATCAGCCCCAGCATTTT,CASSAPGQGANQPQHF
TRBV24-1,medium-sized,.,TRBJ2-3,TGTGCCACCAGACTAGGGGAATTGACAGATACGCAGTATTTT,CATRLGELTDTQYF
TRBV7-6,.,.,TRBJ2-3,TGTGCCAGCAGCTTAGGCCGCTTCAGCACAGATACGCAGTATTTT,CASSLGRFSTDTQYF
TRBV27,few,.,TRBJ1-5,TGTGCCAGCAGTAACCAGGGGAACAATCAGCCCCAGCATTTT,CASSNQGNNQPQHF
TRBV11-2,few,.,TRBJ2-7,TGTGCCAGCAGCTCCTCCGGTGGCAAAGGCTACGAGCAGTACTTC,CASSSSGGKGYEQYF
TRBV7-2,few,TRBD1,TRBJ2-1,TGTGCCAGCAGCTCAACAGGGGGCGGAAATGAGCAGTTCTTC,CASSSTGGGNEQFF
TRBV6-2/TRBV6-3,.,TRBD1,TRBJ1-2,TGTGCCAGCAGTTACCTACAGGGGACCTATGGCTACACCTTC,CASSYLQGTYGYTF
TRBV2,.,TRBD2,TRBJ2-1,TGTGCCAGCAGTCTGGCCAGGGAGGGTGAGCAGTTCTTC,CASSLAREGEQFF
TRBV5-4,few,.,TRBJ2-3,TGTGCCAGCAGCTTGTCATCTAGAGTGTTCGCAGATACGCAGTATTTT,CASSLSSRVFADTQYF
TRBV28,.,.,TRBJ1-5,TGTTTTACGGGGTCGGATCAGCCCCAGCATTTT,CFTGSDQPQHF
TRBV7-2,.,.,TRBJ2-7,TGTGCCAGCAGCGAGTCCGCGATAGAGCAGTACTTC,CASSESAIEQYF
TRBV6-1,few,TRBD2,TRBJ2-1,TGTGCCAGCAGTGAAGGGGGACTACCGCGGTTGTTCTTC,CASSEGGLPRLFF